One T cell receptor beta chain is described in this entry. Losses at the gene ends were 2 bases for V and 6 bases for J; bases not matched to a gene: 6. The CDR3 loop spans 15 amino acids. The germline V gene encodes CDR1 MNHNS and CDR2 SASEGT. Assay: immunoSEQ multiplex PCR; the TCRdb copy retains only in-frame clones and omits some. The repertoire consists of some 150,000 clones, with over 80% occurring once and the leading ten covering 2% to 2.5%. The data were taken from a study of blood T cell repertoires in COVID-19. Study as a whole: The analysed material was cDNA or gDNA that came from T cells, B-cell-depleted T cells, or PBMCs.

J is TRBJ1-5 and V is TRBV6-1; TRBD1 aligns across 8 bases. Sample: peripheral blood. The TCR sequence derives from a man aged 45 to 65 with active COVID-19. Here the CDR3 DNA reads TGTGCCAGCAGTGAAAATGGACAGGGCATTCAGCCCCAGCATTTT. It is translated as CASSENGQGIQPQHF.